The clone carrying this T cell receptor (beta chain) was picked up a small number of times. Germline values: CDR1 MNHEY, CDR2 SVGEGT. V lost 6 bases and J 5 bases, leaving 8 bases between the germline ends. CDR3 size: 12 residues. This sample stems from a study of T-cell reconstitution after alpha-beta-depleted transplantation in children. Unique molecular identifiers were incorporated into the prepared TCRbeta library. TCRdb itself ran the PCR reads through MiXCR, one entry per CDR3 protein. The top ten hold over 4.5% of the sample, which has about 420,000 distinct CDR3 sequences, under 13% seen once.

Here the sequenced sample was PBMCs from the stem cell graft donor, taken from the stem cell graft. The source of this sequence is a human donor who donated a stem cell graft to a child with acute myeloid leukemia. The chain carries TRBV6-2 or TRBV6-3 and TRBJ2-4; D is undetermined. As DNA, the CDR3 is TGTGCCAGCAGCTTCGAGGAAAACATTCAGTACTTC. Protein: CASSFEENIQYF.